This TCR beta chain was sequenced during a study of blood T cells in healthy people across ages. Overall study: When template switching was applied, about one barcoded beta molecule was captured per two T cells. General study results and limits: There were more naive CD4+ cells and higher diversity in long-lived donors than in aged donors.

The germline V gene encodes CDR1 SQVTM and CDR2 ANQGSEA. The CDR3 length is 11 residues. PBMCs were isolated at a quantity of at least 7 million per sample. The table lists this clonotype with many counts. Its antigen is as yet unknown. A second PCR, run for roughly 7 to 12 cycles, used a sample-barcoded 5' primer plus a J-beta primer mix. The template-switch adaptor was a 5' adaptor with 12 random nucleotides. It tagged each cDNA molecule. MiXCR was run by TCRdb on the 5' RACE reads, yielding one entry per CDR3 protein. This sample has approximately 290,000 distinct CDR3 sequences, with roughly 26% found just once.

The material sequenced was blood. The chain uses TRBV29-1 and TRBJ2-7, with TRBD2 matching over 12 bases. The source of this sequence is a woman between 65 and 79 years old in good health. Here the CDR3 DNA reads TGCGGAGGGACTAGCGGGTACGAGCAGTACTTC. Amino acid sequence: CGGTSGYEQYF.